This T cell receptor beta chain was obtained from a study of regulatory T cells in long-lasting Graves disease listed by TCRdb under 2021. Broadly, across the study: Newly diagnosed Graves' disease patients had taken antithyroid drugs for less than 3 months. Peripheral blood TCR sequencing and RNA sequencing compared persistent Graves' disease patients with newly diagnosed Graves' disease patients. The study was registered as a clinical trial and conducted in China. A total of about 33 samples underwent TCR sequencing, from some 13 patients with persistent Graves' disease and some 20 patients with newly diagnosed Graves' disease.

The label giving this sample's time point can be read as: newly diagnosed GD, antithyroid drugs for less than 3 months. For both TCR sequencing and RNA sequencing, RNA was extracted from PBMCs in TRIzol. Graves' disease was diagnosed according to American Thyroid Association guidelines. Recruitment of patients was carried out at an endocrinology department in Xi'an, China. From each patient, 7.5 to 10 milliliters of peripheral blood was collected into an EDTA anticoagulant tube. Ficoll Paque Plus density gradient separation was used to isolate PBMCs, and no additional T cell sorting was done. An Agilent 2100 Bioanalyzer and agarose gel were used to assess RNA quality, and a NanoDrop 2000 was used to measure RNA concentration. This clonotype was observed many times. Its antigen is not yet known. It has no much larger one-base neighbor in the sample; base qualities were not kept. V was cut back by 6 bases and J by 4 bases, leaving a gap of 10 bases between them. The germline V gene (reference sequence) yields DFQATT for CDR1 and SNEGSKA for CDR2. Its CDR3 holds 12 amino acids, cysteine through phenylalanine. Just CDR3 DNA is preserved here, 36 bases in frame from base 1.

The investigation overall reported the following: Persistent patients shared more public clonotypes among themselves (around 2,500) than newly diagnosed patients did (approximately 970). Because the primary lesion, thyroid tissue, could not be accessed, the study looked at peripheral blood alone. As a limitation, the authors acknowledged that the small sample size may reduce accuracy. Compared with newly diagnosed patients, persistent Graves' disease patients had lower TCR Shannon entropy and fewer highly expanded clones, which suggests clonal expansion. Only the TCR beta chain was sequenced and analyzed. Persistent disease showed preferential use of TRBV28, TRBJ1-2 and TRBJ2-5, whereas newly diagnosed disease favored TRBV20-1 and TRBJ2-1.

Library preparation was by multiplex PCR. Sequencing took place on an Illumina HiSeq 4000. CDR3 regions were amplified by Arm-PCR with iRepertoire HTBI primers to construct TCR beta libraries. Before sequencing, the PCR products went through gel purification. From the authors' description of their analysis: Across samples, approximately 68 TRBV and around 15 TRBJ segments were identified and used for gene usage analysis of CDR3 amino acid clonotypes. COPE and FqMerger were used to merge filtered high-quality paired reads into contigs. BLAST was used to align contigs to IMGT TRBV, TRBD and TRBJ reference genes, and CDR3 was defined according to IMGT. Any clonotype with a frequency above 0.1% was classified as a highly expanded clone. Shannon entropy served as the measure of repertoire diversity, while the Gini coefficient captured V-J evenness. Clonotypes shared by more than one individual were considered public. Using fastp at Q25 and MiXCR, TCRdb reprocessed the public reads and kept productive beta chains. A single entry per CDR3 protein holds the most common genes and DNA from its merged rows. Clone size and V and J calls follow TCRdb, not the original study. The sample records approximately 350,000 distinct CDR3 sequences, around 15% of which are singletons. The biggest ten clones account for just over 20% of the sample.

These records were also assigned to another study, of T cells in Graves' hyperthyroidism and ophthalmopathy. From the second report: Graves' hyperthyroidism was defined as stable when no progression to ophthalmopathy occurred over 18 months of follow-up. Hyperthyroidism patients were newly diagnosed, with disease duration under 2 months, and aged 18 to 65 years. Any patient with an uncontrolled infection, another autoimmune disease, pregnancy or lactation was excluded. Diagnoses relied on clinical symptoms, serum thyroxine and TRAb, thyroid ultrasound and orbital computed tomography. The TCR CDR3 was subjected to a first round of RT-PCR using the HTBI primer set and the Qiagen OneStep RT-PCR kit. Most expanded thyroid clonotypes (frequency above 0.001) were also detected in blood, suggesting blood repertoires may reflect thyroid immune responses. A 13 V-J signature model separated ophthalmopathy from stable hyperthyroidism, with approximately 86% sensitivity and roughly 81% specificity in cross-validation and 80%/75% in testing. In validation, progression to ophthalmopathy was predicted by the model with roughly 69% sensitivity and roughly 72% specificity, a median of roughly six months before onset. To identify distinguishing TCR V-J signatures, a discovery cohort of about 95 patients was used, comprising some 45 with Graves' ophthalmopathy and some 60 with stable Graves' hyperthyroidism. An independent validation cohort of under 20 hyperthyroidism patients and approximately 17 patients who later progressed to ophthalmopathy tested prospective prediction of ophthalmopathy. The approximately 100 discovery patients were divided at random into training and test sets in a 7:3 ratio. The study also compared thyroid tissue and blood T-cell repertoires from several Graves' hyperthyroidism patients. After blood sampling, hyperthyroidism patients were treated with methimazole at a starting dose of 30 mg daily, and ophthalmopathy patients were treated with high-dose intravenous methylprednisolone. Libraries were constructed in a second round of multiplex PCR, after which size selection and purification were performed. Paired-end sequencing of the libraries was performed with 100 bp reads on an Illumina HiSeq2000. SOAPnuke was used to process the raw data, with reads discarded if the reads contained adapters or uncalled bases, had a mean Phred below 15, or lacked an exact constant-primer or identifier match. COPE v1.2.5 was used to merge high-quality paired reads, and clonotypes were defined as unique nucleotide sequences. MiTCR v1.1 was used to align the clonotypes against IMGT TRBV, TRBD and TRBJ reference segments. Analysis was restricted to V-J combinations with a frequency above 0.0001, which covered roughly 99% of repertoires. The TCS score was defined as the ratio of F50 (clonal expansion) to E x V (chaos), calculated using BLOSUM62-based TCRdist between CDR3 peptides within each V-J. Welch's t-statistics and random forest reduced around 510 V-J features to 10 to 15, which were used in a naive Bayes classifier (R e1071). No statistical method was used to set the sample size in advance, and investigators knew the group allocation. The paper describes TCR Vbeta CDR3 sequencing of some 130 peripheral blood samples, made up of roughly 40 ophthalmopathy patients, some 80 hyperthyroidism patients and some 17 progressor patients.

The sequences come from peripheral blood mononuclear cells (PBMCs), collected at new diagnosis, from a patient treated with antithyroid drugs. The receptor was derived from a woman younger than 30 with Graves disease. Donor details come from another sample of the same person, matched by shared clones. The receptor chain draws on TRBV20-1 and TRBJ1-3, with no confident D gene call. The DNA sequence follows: TGCAGTGCGCCCAACATGGGAAACACCATATATTTT. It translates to CSAPNMGNTIYF.